One and the same sample provided the 30 T cell receptor beta chains below, sequenced in a study of blood T cell repertoires in COVID-19. Measured with immunoSEQ multiplex PCR; TCRdb has only the in-frame clones, and not every one. The sample contains roughly 200,000 clones, approximately 80% of which appear only once. Sequenced input: peripheral blood. These receptors were obtained from a woman aged 80 or older with COVID-19, enrolled during active disease.

Written as DNA, the CDR3 is TGTGCCAGCAGCTTTCGACAGGGGGCGACAGATACGCAGTATTTT. Translating gives CASSFRQGATDTQYF. J is TRBJ2-3 and V is TRBV5-4; 10 bases agree with TRBD1. V gave up 2 bases and J gave up 3 bases; unmatched junction bases: 3. The CDR3 is made up of 15 amino acids. From germline, CDR1 is SGHNT and CDR2 YYREEE (reference sequence).

This chain connects TRBV5-4 to TRBJ1-4; D unclear. Germline V gives CDR1 SGHNT, CDR2 YYREEE (reference sequence). The CDR3 is made up of 14 amino acids. Trimming removed 1 base at V and 8 bases at J, with 12 bases between. The CDR3 spells CASSLKQPKEKLFF. CDR3 sequence (DNA): TGTGCCAGCAGCTTGAAACAGCCCAAAGAAAAACTGTTTTTT. The complete variable domain, with remaining parts taken from reference TRBV5-4 and TRBJ1-4, reads ETGVTQSPTHLIKTRGQQVTLRCSSQSGHNTVSWYQQALGQGPQFIFQYYREEENGRGNFPPRFSGLQFPNYSSELNVNALELDDSALYLCASSLKQPKEKLFFGSGTQLSVL.

This clone occurred many times. This chain connects TRBV28 to TRBJ2-2, with TRBD2 identical over 9 bases. Germline values: CDR1 MDHEN, CDR2 SYDVKM. This CDR3 spans 17 amino acids. V gave up 4 bases and J gave up 0 bases; unmatched junction bases: 6. CDR3 amino acids: CASSSTSGGPNTGELFF. The CDR3 coding sequence is TGTGCCAGCAGTTCGACTAGCGGAGGACCGAACACCGGGGAGCTGTTTTTT.

This clone appeared a few times. The V gene is TRBV2, the J gene TRBJ2-1, with 8 bases fitting TRBD1. This CDR3 contains 14 residues. Germline CDR1 is SNHLY and CDR2 is FYNNEI. V lost 4 bases and J lost 5; bases outside the gene matches: 4. Here the CDR3 reads CASSGGQANNEQFF. The DNA of the CDR3 is TGTGCCAGCAGTGGGGGACAGGCGAACAATGAGCAGTTCTTC. Full variable domain (outside the CDR3, taken from reference TRBV2 and TRBJ2-1): EPEVTQTPSHQVTQMGQEVILRCVPISNHLYFYWYRQILGQKVEFLVSFYNNEISEKSEIFDDQFSVERPDGSNFTLKIRSTKLEDSAMYFCASSGGQANNEQFFGPGTRLTVL.

The V and J genes are TRBV5-5 and TRBJ2-1, with unresolved D. Between the trimmed V and J ends, which lost 0 bases and 2 bases, there was a span of 24 bases. From germline, CDR1 is SGHKS and CDR2 YYEKEE (reference sequence). CDR3 length: 20 amino acids. In DNA, the CDR3 is TGTGCCAGCAGCTTGGTTTCTAGGTGGTCGGCCTCCCCTACCTACAATGAGCAGTTCTTC. Its protein product is CASSLVSRWSASPTYNEQFF.

This clone was detected only once. The V call is TRBV28, the J call TRBJ2-7; 7 positions agree with TRBD1. The CDR3 is made up of 16 amino acids. Unmatched junction bases numbered 16, after V lost 6 bases and J lost 5 bases. The germline gives CDR1 MDHEN, CDR2 SYDVKM. The CDR3 is CASRTASRDSQHEQYF. CDR3 bases: TGTGCCAGCAGGACAGCGAGTCGGGACAGTCAGCACGAGCAGTACTTC.

V is TRBV28 and J is TRBJ2-5, with 7 nucleotides matching TRBD1. The trim removed 5 bases at V and 5 bases at J, leaving 11 bases unmatched. The germline CDR1 and CDR2 sequences are MDHEN and SYDVKM. The CDR3 loop spans 15 amino acids. CDR3 sequence: CASSGFRGTWETQYF. The CDR3 coding sequence is TGTGCCAGCAGTGGCTTCAGGGGGACATGGGAGACCCAGTACTTC.

The V and J genes are TRBV7-3 and TRBJ2-1; no reliable D call. Germline CDR1 reads SGHTA; CDR2 reads FQGTGA. This CDR3 region has 13 residues. Trimming took 5 bases from V and 4 from J, leaving 9 bases between them. This CDR3 is CASSETPYNEQFF. CDR3 nucleotides: TGTGCCAGCAGCGAGACACCGTACAATGAGCAGTTCTTC.

The rearrangement uses TRBV4-2 and TRBJ2-3; 15 nucleotides align to TRBD2. Unmatched junction bases numbered 5, after V lost 2 bases and J lost 2 bases. Germline CDR1 reads LGHNA; CDR2 reads YNFKEQ. CDR3 length: 18 amino acids. CDR3 nucleotides: TGTGCCAGCAGCCAAAAAGGGACTAGCGGGGGGTACACAGATACGCAGTATTTT. This codes for CASSQKGTSGGYTDTQYF.

V is TRBV5-5 and J is TRBJ2-5; perhaps TRBD2 as D (5 bases). Germline assignment: CDR1 SGHKS and CDR2 YYEKEE (reference sequence). V was shortened by 4 bases and J by 9 bases, with 16 bases between the two germline ends. The CDR3 has 13 residues. The CDR3 DNA sequence: TGTGCCAGCAGCATCACCGGGGAAGTCGCCCAGTACTTC. The encoded protein is CASSITGEVAQYF.

The chain combines TRBV9 with TRBJ2-2, with 9 bases fitting TRBD1. The CDR3 is made up of 14 amino acids. Germline-derived CDR1 and CDR2 are SGDLS and YYNGEE. V gave up 3 bases and J gave up 7 bases; unmatched junction bases: 4. The CDR3 nucleotides are TGTGCCAGCAGCGGAGGACAGGGGTACGGGGAGCTGTTTTTT. Translating gives CASSGGQGYGELFF.

The genes are TRBV19 and TRBJ2-2, with 10 bases identical to TRBD2. The V gene end was trimmed by 9 bases and the J gene end by 6 bases; junction bases not matched to a gene: 16. The CDR3 is 17 amino acids. Germline CDR1 is LNHDA and CDR2 is SQIVND (reference sequence). The CDR3: CASTRQGTSVLSGELFF. DNA of the CDR3: TGTGCCAGCACCAGGCAGGGGACTAGCGTCTTGTCCGGGGAGCTGTTTTTT.

The chain combines TRBV27 with TRBJ2-5; D remains unclear. Per germline, CDR1 MNHEY and CDR2 SMNVEV (reference sequence). V was cut by 4 bases and J by 5 bases, with 14 bases left in between. There are 14 residues in the CDR3. CDR3 loop: CASSSRGARETQYF. CDR3 sequence (DNA): TGTGCCAGCAGTTCACGAGGTGCCCGGGAGACCCAGTACTTC.

The V gene is TRBV5-1, the J gene TRBJ2-1, with 9 bases identical to TRBD1. J gave up 8 bases and V 0 bases, and 9 bases lay outside the gene matches. The CDR3 has 16 amino acids. Germline loops: CDR1 SGHRS, CDR2 YFSETQ. The DNA for the CDR3 is TGCGCCAGCAGCTTGGTAGGACAGGGGTTGATCGATGAGCAGTTCTTC. It translates to CASSLVGQGLIDEQFF.

V gene TRBV11-2 combines with J gene TRBJ1-3; no reliable D call. The CDR3 is made up of 14 amino acids. CDR1 and CDR2 (germline): SGHAT, FQNNGV. The V end lost 6 bases, the J end lost 0 bases, and 9 bases lay between the germline ends. DNA of the CDR3: TGTGCCAGCAGGGGAGCAAGCTCTGGAAACACCATATATTTT. It encodes CASRGASSGNTIYF.

This clone showed up just once. The chain has TRBV10-3 and TRBJ2-3; D is uncertain. V shed 5 bases and J shed 1 base, with 10 bases lying between them. The CDR3 is 14 amino acids. Germline values: CDR1 ENHRY, CDR2 SYGVKD. The CDR3 sequence is CAISPSTGTDTQYF. As DNA, the CDR3 is TGTGCCATCAGTCCTTCTACAGGCACAGATACGCAGTATTTT.

The CDR3 bases are TGTGCCAGCAGTTTGGTCGGGGAAGAAAAACTGTTTTTT. Encoded protein: CASSLVGEEKLFF. V and J are TRBV12-3 or TRBV12-4 and TRBJ1-4, with D uncertain. The ends were cut back, 3 bases at V and 8 bases at J, with 10 bases in the middle. The CDR3 runs to 13 residues.

This chain connects TRBV15 to TRBJ2-1; the D gene is possibly TRBD2 (7 bases). This CDR3 region has 13 residues. Trimming removed 10 bases at V and 4 bases at J, with 14 bases between. Germline V lookup: CDR1 LNHNV, CDR2 YYDKDF (reference sequence). The CDR3 region is CASRGGAYNEQFF. The CDR3, as DNA: TGTGCCAGTCGAGGGGGGGCTTACAATGAGCAGTTCTTC.

The chain combines TRBV27 with TRBJ2-3, with 7 bases that match TRBD2. CDR1 and CDR2 (germline): MNHEY, SMNVEV (reference sequence). This CDR3 spans 16 amino acids. Trimming at V came to 3 bases and at J to 3 bases, leaving 9 bases not matched to a gene. The chain's CDR3 is CASSFSLLGGTDTQYF. CDR3 bases: TGTGCCAGCAGTTTCTCCCTCCTGGGGGGGACAGATACGCAGTATTTT.

The CDR3 DNA reads as TGTGCCAGCAGCTTGGATGAGGCTCTGACCAAAAACATTCAGTACTTC. Protein sequence: CASSLDEALTKNIQYF. The V gene is TRBV5-5, the J gene TRBJ2-4, with no clear D. V was shortened by 0 bases and J by 2 bases, with 12 bases between the two germline ends. The CDR3 loop spans 16 amino acids. Germline V gene sequence: CDR1 SGHKS, CDR2 YYEKEE (reference sequence).

This clone was seen once. This sequence joins TRBV2 and TRBJ2-5; no clear D gene. V lost 5 bases and J lost 1, with 8 bases in between. The CDR3 covers 13 residues. Germline-derived CDR1 and CDR2 are SNHLY and FYNNEI. The CDR3 DNA sequence: TGTGCCAGCAGTTACACCCTCCAAGAGACCCAGTACTTC. Its translation is CASSYTLQETQYF.

Here the CDR3 DNA reads TGTGCCACCAGCAAAAACAGGGGGCGCCGGACTGAAGCTTTCTTT. Amino acids: CATSKNRGRRTEAFF. V usage is TRBV24-1 and J usage is TRBJ1-1; 9 bases agree with TRBD1. Germline V gene data show CDR1 as KGHDR and CDR2 as SFDVKD. The CDR3 spans 15 residues. V shed 7 bases and J 5 bases; nucleotides not matched to a gene: 10.

The CDR3 DNA reads TGTGCCAGTAGTATATTTAGGGGGCAGTTCAAACAAGAGACCCAGTACTTC. Its protein is CASSIFRGQFKQETQYF. The chain employs TRBV19 and TRBJ2-5; 7 bases fit TRBD1. Germline loops: CDR1 LNHDA, CDR2 SQIVND (reference sequence). The V and J ends lost 2 bases and 2 bases, in that order; junction bases with no gene match: 11. CDR3 length equals 17 residues.

This clone was counted only a few times. V usage is TRBV4-2 and J usage is TRBJ2-7, with 10 bases that match TRBD1. The CDR3 spans 16 residues. V shed 3 bases, J shed 6 bases, and the junction held 11 bases outside the gene matches. The germline gives CDR1 LGHNA, CDR2 YNFKEQ. DNA of the CDR3: TGTGCCAGCAGCCACGTCCGGGACAGGGGTGCCGGCGAGCAGTACTTC. Protein: CASSHVRDRGAGEQYF.

V and J are TRBV1 and TRBJ2-7; the table's D call, TRBD2, has no DNA check behind it. TRBV1 is assigned pseudogene status. The CDR3 contains 17 residues. CDR3 loop: CTSSLPRGTSGHYEQYF. The CDR3 coding sequence is TGCACCAGCAGCCTACCCCGGGGGACTAGCGGCCACTACGAGCAGTACTTC.

The rearrangement joins TRBV6-5 to TRBJ1-3, with a tentative D call TRBD1 (5 bases). The CDR3 runs 16 residues. Germline assignment: CDR1 MNHEY and CDR2 SVGAGI. V lost 4 bases to trimming and J lost 0 bases, with 13 bases between them. The chain's CDR3 is CASSSGGASSGNTIYF. The CDR3 DNA follows: TGTGCCAGCAGTTCCGGGGGAGCCAGCTCTGGAAACACCATATATTTT.

The J gene is TRBJ2-2, the V gene TRBV6-6; TRBD1 aligns across 7 bases. CDR1 and CDR2 from the germline V gene are MNHNY and SVGAGI (reference sequence). V dropped 0 bases and J dropped 5; count of bases not matched to a gene: 3. The CDR3 is 15 amino acids. CDR3 nucleotide sequence: TGTGCCAGCAGTTACTCGCTACAGGGGACCGGGGAGCTGTTTTTT. Its translation: CASSYSLQGTGELFF.

The V gene is TRBV7-9, the J gene TRBJ2-3; D is undetermined. CDR3 size: 12 residues. Germline values: CDR1 SEHNR, CDR2 FQNEAQ (reference sequence). Trimming took off 5 bases at V and 2 bases at J, with 5 bases between the two ends. The CDR3 loop reads CASSILTDTQYF. CDR3 sequence (DNA): TGTGCCAGCAGCATACTCACAGATACGCAGTATTTT.

In its sample, this clone was seen once. V gene TRBV4-2 combines with J gene TRBJ2-7; D unresolved. The CDR3 sequence is 15 residues long. Germline V gives CDR1 LGHNA, CDR2 YNFKEQ. V lost 0 bases and J lost 6, with 15 bases in between. DNA of the CDR3: TGTGCCAGCAGCCAAGATACCCCTCGAGTGAGCGAGCAGTACTTC. As protein: CASSQDTPRVSEQYF.

The chain uses TRBV7-9 and TRBJ1-1; D gene unclear. The CDR3 is 13 residues long. The germline V and J ends were trimmed by 5 bases and 1 base, with 8 bases remaining between them. Germline CDR1 and CDR2: SEHNR and FQNEAQ (reference sequence). The CDR3 coding sequence is TGTGCCAGCAGCCGCGGCGGGAACACTGAAGCTTTCTTT. This translates into CASSRGGNTEAFF. The whole variable domain, filled in from reference TRBV7-9 and TRBJ1-1, reads DTGVSQNPRHKITKRGQNVTFRCDPISEHNRLYWYRQTLGQGPEFLTYFQNEAQLEKSRLLSDRFSAERPKGSFSTLEIQRTEQGDSAMYLCASSRGGNTEAFFGQGTRLTVV.